This T cell receptor beta chain was obtained from a study of regulatory T cells in long-lasting Graves disease. Study summary: Freshly diagnosed Graves' patients had used antithyroid drugs for under 3 months.

Indicated time point: newly diagnosed GD, antithyroid drugs for less than 3 months. PBMC RNA was the source of the TCR library. Construction of TCR beta libraries relied on iRepertoire HTBI primers and on Arm-PCR targeting CDR3 regions. One entry per CDR3 protein, called by TCRdb with MiXCR from the multiplex PCR reads. The sample shows roughly 560,000 distinct CDR3 sequences, approximately 16% of them seen only once. This sample was shared with a second study, whose subject was T cells in Graves' hyperthyroidism and ophthalmopathy.

The source material was peripheral blood mononuclear cells (PBMCs), sampled at new diagnosis, from a patient treated with antithyroid drugs. The TCR was taken from a woman in her forties or fifties with Graves disease.

This CDR3 is CASVRTENTGELFF. CDR3 nucleotide sequence: TGTGCCAGCGTTAGGACAGAGAACACCGGGGAGCTGTTTTTT. This chain links TRBV2 with TRBJ2-2, with D maybe TRBD1 (6 bases). This CDR3 has 14 residues. V gave up 8 bases and J gave up 1 base, with 11 bases separating them. CDR1 is SNHLY and CDR2 is FYNNEI in the germline V gene.